Listed here are 24 T cell receptor beta chains from one sample, sequenced in a study of PD-1 blockade in classical Hodgkin lymphoma (dated by TCRdb to the early 2020s). To prepare the library, the immunoSEQ multiplex PCR assay was applied. Here the immuneACCESS table is served through TCRdb, limited to in-frame sequences with V and J called. Missing clones are a known gap in these copies; in checked studies unresolved V genes cover under half, and the rest lacks a known reason. Counted in this sample were tens of thousands of clones; 76% of them appeared once. The ten biggest clones cover 20% to 25% of the sample. Interpreted using the paper, the time point label stands for: cycle 1 day 1 (C1D1), immediately before nivolumab initiation. Every trial patient had relapsed after autologous stem cell transplantation, and cohorts A, B and C differed in prior brentuximab vedotin exposure. The material sequenced was peripheral blood mononuclear cells (PBMCs), taken at baseline. These TCRs come from a human donor with classical Hodgkin lymphoma.

The genes are TRBV19 and TRBJ2-7; TRBD2 aligns across 7 bases. The CDR3 loop spans 15 amino acids. CDR1 is LNHDA, CDR2 SQIVND, per germline (reference sequence). V lost 6 bases to trimming and J lost 3 bases; unmatched junction nucleotides: 11. The CDR3 spells CASSRRAGDLYEQYF. The CDR3 coding sequence is TGTGCCAGTAGCCGGCGGGCGGGAGACCTCTACGAGCAGTACTTC.

The chain links TRBV5-8 to TRBJ1-5; 8 bases are a match to TRBD1. Germline CDR1 reads SGHTS; CDR2 reads YDEGEE. This CDR3 has 12 residues. Trimming removed 9 bases from V and 6 bases from J; junction bases left unmatched: 5. The DNA of the CDR3 is TGTGCCACCGCGACAGGGGCTCAGCCCCAGCATTTT. Protein product: CATATGAQPQHF.

This chain joins TRBV9 and TRBJ1-2; no clear D gene. With 0 bases removed from V and 0 bases from J, the gap between germline ends came to 3 bases. Germline assignment: CDR1 SGDLS and CDR2 YYNGEE. CDR3 length equals 13 residues. CDR3 in amino acids: CASSVVANYGYTF. For the CDR3, the DNA is TGTGCCAGCAGCGTAGTGGCTAACTATGGCTACACCTTC.

The DNA for the CDR3 is TGTGCCAGCAGCCCTGGGACAGGGCCCAGATACGAGCAGTACTTC. This sequence encodes CASSPGTGPRYEQYF. The genes are TRBV28 and TRBJ2-7; 9 positions match TRBD1. In germline, CDR1 is MDHEN, CDR2 SYDVKM. This CDR3 is built from 15 residues. V was clipped by 6 bases and J by 4 bases; unmatched bases: 10. Full variable domain (outside the CDR3, taken from reference TRBV28 and TRBJ2-7): DVKVTQSSRYLVKRTGEKVFLECVQDMDHENMFWYRQDPGLGLRLIYFSYDVKMKEKGDIPEGYSVSREKKERFSLILESASTNQTSMYLCASSPGTGPRYEQYFGPGTRLTVT.

The chain joins TRBV2 to TRBJ1-1, with 7 bases matching TRBD1. Per germline, CDR1 SNHLY and CDR2 FYNNEI. Trimming cost V 4 bases and J 8 bases; bases outside gene matches: 7. The CDR3 totals 13 residues. The CDR3 nucleotides are TGTGCCAGCAGTGTCGACAGGGTTGAGGAAGCTTTCTTT. This encodes CASSVDRVEEAFF.

The V call is TRBV14, the J call TRBJ1-2; D gene uncertain. CDR1 is SGHDN and CDR2 is FVKESK in the germline V gene. The ends were cut back, 2 bases at V and 0 bases at J, with 7 bases in the middle. This CDR3 region has 14 residues. CDR3 sequence: CASSQQTSNYGYTF. In nucleotides, the CDR3 is TGTGCCAGCAGCCAACAGACTTCTAACTATGGCTACACCTTC.

The genes are TRBV19 and TRBJ2-7, with TRBD1 matching 7 bases. CDR1 is LNHDA and CDR2 is SQIVND in the germline V gene (reference sequence). The CDR3 is 15 amino acids. V lost 0 bases and J lost 0; bases outside the gene matches: 2. The DNA of the CDR3 is TGTGCCAGTAGTATAGAGGGACAGAGCTCCTACGAGCAGTACTTC. Protein sequence: CASSIEGQSSYEQYF.

This clone appeared once. The chain uses TRBV6-6 and TRBJ1-3; a possible D gene is TRBD1 (5 bases). The CDR3 has 16 amino acids. The V gene lost 6 bases and the J gene lost 3 bases, with 18 bases spanning the gap. Germline V lookup: CDR1 MNHNY, CDR2 SVGAGI (reference sequence). The CDR3 spells CASRPDGGGLGNTIYF. Written as DNA, the CDR3 is TGTGCCAGCAGGCCCGATGGGGGGGGACTTGGAAACACCATATATTTT.

The chain recombines TRBV4-1 with TRBJ1-4; tentatively, D is TRBD1 (5 bases). This CDR3 region has 17 residues. Per germline, CDR1 MGHRA and CDR2 YSYEKL. V was cut by 0 bases and J by 0 bases, with 11 bases left in between. Here the CDR3 reads CASSQEGGAATNEKLFF. The CDR3, as DNA: TGCGCCAGCAGCCAAGAGGGGGGAGCCGCAACTAATGAAAAACTGTTTTTT.

The gene calls are TRBV27 and TRBJ1-4; 8 nucleotides line up with TRBD1. Germline-derived CDR1 and CDR2 are MNHEY and SMNVEV (reference sequence). The CDR3 sequence is 19 residues long. Trimming took 0 bases from V and 5 from J; bases not matched to a gene: 14. CDR3 sequence reads: CASSLSTTIGTGLNEKLFF. Written as DNA, the CDR3 is TGTGCCAGCAGTTTATCGACGACCATCGGGACAGGCCTAAATGAAAAACTGTTTTTT.

V usage is TRBV5-4 and J usage is TRBJ2-7; tentatively, D is TRBD1 (5 bases). The germline CDR1 and CDR2 sequences are SGHNT and YYREEE (reference sequence). This CDR3 region has 14 residues. The ends were cut back, 5 bases at V and 2 bases at J, with 14 bases in the middle. CDR3 protein: CASRAQGGAYEQYF. The CDR3 DNA reads TGTGCCAGCAGAGCTCAGGGTGGTGCCTACGAGCAGTACTTC. The full variable domain, in which reference TRBV5-4 and TRBJ2-7 provide the parts outside the CDR3, is ETGVTQSPTHLIKTRGQQVTLRCSSQSGHNTVSWYQQALGQGPQFIFQYYREEENGRGNFPPRFSGLQFPNYSSELNVNALELDDSALYLCASRAQGGAYEQYFGPGTRLTVT.

The chain employs TRBV6-5 and TRBJ1-1; D might be TRBD1 (5 bases). Germline CDR1 and CDR2: MNHEY and SVGAGI. The V gene lost 0 bases and the J gene lost 5 bases, with 10 bases spanning the gap. The CDR3 runs to 14 residues. The CDR3 sequence: CASSYSKGRTEAFF. As DNA, the CDR3 is TGTGCCAGCAGTTACTCGAAGGGGAGGACTGAAGCTTTCTTT.

The chain couples TRBV28 to TRBJ2-1; the D gene is possibly TRBD1 (5 bases). Germline values: CDR1 MDHEN, CDR2 SYDVKM. With 3 bases removed from V and 4 bases from J, the gap between germline ends came to 13 bases. The CDR3 runs to 15 residues. CDR3 loop: CASSLEQATYNEQFF. The CDR3 nucleotides are TGTGCCAGCAGTTTGGAACAGGCGACGTACAATGAGCAGTTCTTC. The variable domain in full, completed from reference TRBV28 and TRBJ2-1, reads DVKVTQSSRYLVKRTGEKVFLECVQDMDHENMFWYRQDPGLGLRLIYFSYDVKMKEKGDIPEGYSVSREKKERFSLILESASTNQTSMYLCASSLEQATYNEQFFGPGTRLTVL.

The rearrangement links TRBV11-1 to TRBJ1-1, with D perhaps matching TRBD1 (5 bases). V lost 3 bases and J 4 bases, leaving 12 bases between the germline ends. The CDR3 has 14 amino acids. From germline, CDR1 is SGHAT and CDR2 FQDESV (reference sequence). The CDR3 is CASSFQGTLTEAFF. The DNA for the CDR3 is TGTGCCAGCAGCTTTCAGGGAACCCTCACTGAAGCTTTCTTT.

This clone counts as medium-sized (0.01 to 0.1%). The rearrangement uses TRBV9 and TRBJ1-1; no firm D call. In germline, CDR1 is SGDLS, CDR2 YYNGEE. V lost 4 bases and J 6 bases, leaving 13 bases between the germline ends. This CDR3 has 13 amino acids. The CDR3 here is CASSPPGVAEAFF. CDR3 DNA: TGTGCCAGCAGCCCGCCCGGGGTGGCTGAAGCTTTCTTT.

V and J are TRBV27 and TRBJ2-7; the D is unclear. The germline CDR1 and CDR2 sequences are MNHEY and SMNVEV (reference sequence). This CDR3 region has 13 residues. Trimming stripped 5 bases from V and 0 bases from J, with 8 bases between. CDR3 sequence: CASSPIVSYEQYF. CDR3 bases: TGTGCCAGCAGTCCTATAGTCTCCTACGAGCAGTACTTC.

The rearrangement uses TRBV29-1 and TRBJ1-1; 8 bases map to TRBD1. J was trimmed by 4 bases and V by 7 bases; bases with no gene match: 8. Germline lookup yields CDR1 SQVTM and CDR2 ANQGSEA. The CDR3 loop spans 13 amino acids. The CDR3 DNA reads TGCAGCGCCACACTCCAGGGGGCCACTGAAGCTTTCTTT. Protein sequence: CSATLQGATEAFF. Filled out from reference TRBV29-1 and TRBJ1-1, the complete variable domain reads SAVISQKPSRDICQRGTSLTIQCQVDSQVTMMFWYRQQPGQSLTLIATANQGSEATYESGFVIDKFPISRPNLTFSTLTVSNMSPEDSSIYLCSATLQGATEAFFGQGTRLTVV.

The table lists this clone with a few counts. The chain has TRBV18 and TRBJ2-5, with D perhaps given as TRBD1 or TRBD2 (5 bases each). Trimming took off 6 bases at V and 3 bases at J, with 14 bases between the two ends. Germline CDR1 is KGHSH and CDR2 is LQKENI. The CDR3 extends over 14 amino acids. CDR3 in amino acids: CASSPTGTEETQYF. The CDR3 DNA is TGTGCCAGCTCTCCTACCGGGACGGAAGAGACCCAGTACTTC.

This clone showed up just a few times. The J gene is TRBJ2-7, the V gene TRBV27, with D possibly matching TRBD1 (6 bases). This CDR3 is built from 15 residues. Trimming cost V 0 bases and J 5 bases, with 14 bases left between them. The V gene's germline CDR1 is MNHEY and CDR2 SMNVEV (reference sequence). The DNA for the CDR3 is TGTGCCAGCAGTTTATCACAGGGTTCCTATAACGAGCAGTACTTC. It encodes CASSLSQGSYNEQYF.

This chain links TRBV7-3 with TRBJ2-5, with 8 bases that match TRBD2. Looked up from germline, CDR1 is SGHTA and CDR2 is FQGTGA. The CDR3 has 16 residues. V was clipped by 7 bases and J by 4 bases; unmatched bases: 14. DNA of the CDR3: TGTGCCAGCACCTCCGGCTCGGGAGGGGTCGTAGAGACCCAGTACTTC. Amino acid sequence: CASTSGSGGVVETQYF.

The chain recombines TRBV4-3 with TRBJ2-3, with D possibly being TRBD1 or TRBD2 (5 bases each). Germline values: CDR1 LGHNA, CDR2 YSLEER. The ends were cut back, 8 bases at V and 2 bases at J, with 14 bases in the middle. This CDR3 is built from 14 residues. CDR3 DNA: TGCGCCAGCGGCCGGGGCCTAGTCACAGATACGCAGTATTTT. It encodes CASGRGLVTDTQYF.

The chain links TRBV6-1 to TRBJ1-3; D is unresolved. The germline V gene encodes CDR1 MNHNS and CDR2 SASEGT. Trimming cost V 7 bases and J 3 bases, with 7 bases left between them. The CDR3 extends over 12 amino acids. In DNA, the CDR3 is TGTGCCAGCATTTCACTTGGAAACACCATATATTTT. The encoded protein is CASISLGNTIYF.

This sequence joins TRBV11-2 and TRBJ2-5; the match to TRBD2 covers 9 bases. There are 16 residues in the CDR3. J lost 5 bases, V lost 1 base, and 8 bases had no gene match. Germline CDR1 reads SGHAT; CDR2 reads FQNNGV. The CDR3 region is CASSLVPGGRAETQYF. The DNA for the CDR3 is TGTGCCAGCAGCTTAGTTCCCGGCGGGAGGGCTGAGACCCAGTACTTC.

This rearrangement joins TRBV5-4 to TRBJ2-3, with D hard to call. The germline V gene has CDR1 SGHNT and CDR2 YYREEE (reference sequence). V was trimmed by 1 base and J by 6 bases, leaving 9 bases between them. The CDR3 extends over 13 amino acids. The DNA of the CDR3 is TGTGCCAGCAGCTTGAGAGTAGTGGATACGCAGTATTTT. Amino acids: CASSLRVVDTQYF.